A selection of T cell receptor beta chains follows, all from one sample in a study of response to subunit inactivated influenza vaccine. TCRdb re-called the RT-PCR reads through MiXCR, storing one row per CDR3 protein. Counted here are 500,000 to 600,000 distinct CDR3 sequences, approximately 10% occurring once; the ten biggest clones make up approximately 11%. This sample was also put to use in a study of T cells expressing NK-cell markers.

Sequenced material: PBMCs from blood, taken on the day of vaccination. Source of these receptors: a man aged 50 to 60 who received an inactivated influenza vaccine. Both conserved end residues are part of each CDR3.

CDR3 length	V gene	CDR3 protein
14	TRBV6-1	CASPRGGLVNEQFF
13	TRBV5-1	CASSRTDPGELFF
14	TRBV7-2	CASSPRAGQGEQFF
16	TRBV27	CASSGREGSGFHEQYF
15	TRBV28	CASSLRGSYNSPLHF
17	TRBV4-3	CASSQGVTGRLTGELFF
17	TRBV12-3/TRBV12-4	CASRSRQRGGPLGEQYF
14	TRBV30	CAWSTSGGYNEQFF
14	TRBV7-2	CASSLGLQPQSQYF
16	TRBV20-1	CSARNSGGASTDTQYF
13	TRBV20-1	CSARDSYSHEQYF
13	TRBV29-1	CSVKATFQETQYF
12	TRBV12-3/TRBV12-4	CASSLGDNEQFF
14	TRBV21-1	CASSNRQGACEAFF
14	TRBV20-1	CSVFGFHSNQPQHF
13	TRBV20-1	CSATPDRGYEQYF
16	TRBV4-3	CASSQDRDPGNTEAFF
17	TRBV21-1	CASSKCGRGKHWDTQYF
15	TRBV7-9	CASSLGTSGSETQYF
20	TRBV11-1	CASSLGSFSGTTYSTDTQYF
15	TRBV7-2	CASTVSRSHGAGYTF
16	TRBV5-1	CASSFSGTSNTGELFF
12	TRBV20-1	CSAIAGVGEQFF
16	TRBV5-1	CASSLVSGLSKDTQYF
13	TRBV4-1	CASSQDWITTQYF
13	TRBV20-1	CSASLAGLETQYF
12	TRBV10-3	CAISEGGETQYF
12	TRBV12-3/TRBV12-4	CASSLIVETQYF